The 8 T cell receptor beta chains given below trace back to one sample, sequenced in a study of shared clonotypes between healthy human individuals. TCRdb's table, derived via immunoSEQ multiplex PCR, lists solely in-frame clones and lacks some. Of over a million clones listed, 70% to 80% are singletons. Sequencing used memory CD4+ T cells sorted from blood. Subset meaning: CD45RA-negative fraction. The receptors were gathered from a man younger than 35 in good health.

The genes are TRBV5-1 and TRBJ2-7; D unclear. The CDR3 extends over 14 amino acids. Per the germline V gene, CDR1 is SGHRS and CDR2 is YFSETQ. Deletions cut 0 bases from V and 6 bases from J, with 13 bases between. The CDR3 nucleotides are TGCGCCAGCAGCTTGGGGCAGAGCCCTTTCGAGCAGTACTTC. Amino acid sequence: CASSLGQSPFEQYF. Combining the CDR3 with reference TRBV5-1 and TRBJ2-7 gives the whole variable domain KAGVTQTPRYLIKTRGQQVTLSCSPISGHRSVSWYQQTPGQGLQFLFEYFSETQRNKGNFPGRFSGRQFSNSRSEMNVSTLELGDSALYLCASSLGQSPFEQYFGPGTRLTVT.

Of note for this clone: A junction boundary mismatches the germline segment, possibly from a read error. The CDR3 spells CASSLERATGELLF. The DNA of the CDR3 is TGCGCCAGCAGCTTGGAGCGGGCCACCGGGGAGCTGCTTTTT. The rearrangement uses TRBV5-1 and TRBJ2-2, with D possibly matching TRBD2 (6 bases). This CDR3 has 14 amino acids. The germline CDR1 and CDR2 sequences are SGHRS and YFSETQ.

This clone has a single count. The rearrangement joins TRBV5-1 to TRBJ2-3; tentative D call: TRBD1 (6 bases). Germline V gives CDR1 SGHRS, CDR2 YFSETQ. V was trimmed by 4 bases and J by 0 bases, leaving 12 bases between them. This CDR3 is built from 15 residues. The CDR3 loop is CASSERTDSTDTQYF. The DNA for the CDR3 is TGCGCCAGCAGCGAACGGACAGACAGCACAGATACGCAGTATTTT.

Only one count was recorded for this clone. This sequence joins TRBV18 and TRBJ2-6; the D gene is possibly TRBD1 (6 bases). Germline-derived CDR1 and CDR2 are KGHSH and LQKENI. V was clipped by 10 bases and J by 0 bases, with 10 bases between them. The CDR3 contains 14 residues. Here the CDR3 reads CATTQGSGANVLTF. The DNA for the CDR3 is TGTGCCACCACACAGGGCTCTGGGGCCAACGTCCTGACTTTC.

This chain joins TRBV7-9 and TRBJ1-1, with D uncertain. The CDR3 is 15 amino acids. Germline V lookup: CDR1 SEHNR, CDR2 FQNEAQ (reference sequence). Trimming cost V 4 bases and J 0 bases, with 12 bases left between them. CDR3 DNA sequence: TGTGCCAGCAGCTCAATGGGTGGGATGAACACTGAAGCTTTCTTT. This encodes CASSSMGGMNTEAFF.

This clone occurred a few times. This sequence joins TRBV6-1 and TRBJ1-1, with D perhaps matching TRBD1 (6 bases). This CDR3 contains 13 residues. Per the germline V gene, CDR1 is MNHNS and CDR2 is SASEGT. Trimming took off 7 bases at V and 2 bases at J, with 11 bases between the two ends. The CDR3 region has the DNA TGTGCCAGCACTGGACAGATTAACACTGAAGCTTTCTTT. Translation: CASTGQINTEAFF.

This clone was picked up a small number of times. The rearrangement links TRBV2 to TRBJ2-7; 7 positions agree with TRBD1. CDR1 and CDR2 (germline): SNHLY, FYNNEI. This CDR3 spans 13 amino acids. After removal of 8 bases from V and 5 bases from J, the junction contained 9 bases not matched to a gene. The CDR3 sequence is CASGGQAADEQYF. As DNA, the CDR3 is TGTGCCAGCGGCGGACAGGCCGCTGACGAGCAGTACTTC.

This clone showed up many times. Other nucleotide sequences in the sample specify the same CDR3. The chain has TRBV4-2 and TRBJ2-3, with 10 bases identical to TRBD2. V shed 0 bases, J shed 4 bases, and the junction held 7 bases outside the gene matches. The CDR3 length is 17 residues. Germline-derived CDR1 and CDR2 are LGHNA and YNFKEQ. CDR3 DNA sequence: TGTGCCAGCAGCCAAGATGGGGCTAGCGGGGGCGCAGATACGCAGTATTTT. It specifies CASSQDGASGGADTQYF.